This paragraph covers one T cell receptor beta chain sequence. Germline CDR1 reads SGHDT; CDR2 reads YYEEEE. The CDR3 contains 15 residues. With 2 bases clipped from V and 6 bases from J, the junction kept 6 bases outside the gene matches. Generated by immunoSEQ multiplex PCR, the TCRdb table keeps only in-frame clones and is missing some. Of 100,000 to 150,000 clones listed, roughly four fifths are singletons. This sample is part of a study of blood T cell repertoires in COVID-19. The TCR sequence derives from a man aged 55 to 70 with acute or convalescent COVID-19. The chain uses TRBV5-6 and TRBJ2-2, with 8 bases lining up with TRBD1. The specimen was peripheral blood. The CDR3 DNA reads as TGTGCCAGCAGCTTAGGACAGGGAGTTTCCGGGGAGCTGTTTTTT. Its translation is CASSLGQGVSGELFF.